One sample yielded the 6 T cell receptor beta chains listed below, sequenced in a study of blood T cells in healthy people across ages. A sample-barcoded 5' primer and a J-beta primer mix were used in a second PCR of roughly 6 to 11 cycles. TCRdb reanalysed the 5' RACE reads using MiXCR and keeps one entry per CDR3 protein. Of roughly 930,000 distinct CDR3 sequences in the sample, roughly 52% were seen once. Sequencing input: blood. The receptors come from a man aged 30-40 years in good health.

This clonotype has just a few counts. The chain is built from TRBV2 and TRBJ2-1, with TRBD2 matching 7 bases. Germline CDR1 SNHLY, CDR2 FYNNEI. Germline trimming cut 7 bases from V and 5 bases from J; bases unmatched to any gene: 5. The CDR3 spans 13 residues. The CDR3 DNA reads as TGTGCCAGCACCACCGGACTAGACAATGAGCAGTTCTTC. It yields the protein CASTTGLDNEQFF.

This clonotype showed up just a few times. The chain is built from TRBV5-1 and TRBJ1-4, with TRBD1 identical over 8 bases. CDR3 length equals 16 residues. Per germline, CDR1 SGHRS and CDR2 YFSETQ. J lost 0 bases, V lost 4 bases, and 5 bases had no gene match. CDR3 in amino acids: CASSMDRDSTNEKLFF. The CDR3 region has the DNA TGCGCCAGCAGCATGGACAGGGACTCAACTAATGAAAAACTGTTTTTT.

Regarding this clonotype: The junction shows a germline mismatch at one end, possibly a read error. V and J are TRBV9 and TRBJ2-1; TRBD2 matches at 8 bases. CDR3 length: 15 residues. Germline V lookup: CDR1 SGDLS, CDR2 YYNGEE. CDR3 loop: CASGVVGTSNNEQFF. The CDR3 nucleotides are TGTGCCAGCGGCGTAGTTGGGACTAGTAACAATGAGCAGTTCTTC.

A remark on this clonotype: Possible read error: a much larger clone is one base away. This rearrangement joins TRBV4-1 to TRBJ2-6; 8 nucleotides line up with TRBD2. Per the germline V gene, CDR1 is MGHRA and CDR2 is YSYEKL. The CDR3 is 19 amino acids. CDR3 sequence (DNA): TGCGCCAGCAGCCAAGAGCCAGCGGGGGTCCTCTCTGGGGCCGACGTCCTGACTTTC. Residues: CASSQEPAGVLSGADVLTF.

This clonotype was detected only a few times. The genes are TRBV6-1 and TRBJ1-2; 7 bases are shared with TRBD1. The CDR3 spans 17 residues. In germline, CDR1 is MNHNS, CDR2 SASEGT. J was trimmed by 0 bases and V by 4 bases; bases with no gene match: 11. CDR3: CASSVSGRGRTNYGYTF. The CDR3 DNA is TGTGCCAGCAGTGTCTCGGGCAGGGGGAGGACTAACTATGGCTACACCTTC.

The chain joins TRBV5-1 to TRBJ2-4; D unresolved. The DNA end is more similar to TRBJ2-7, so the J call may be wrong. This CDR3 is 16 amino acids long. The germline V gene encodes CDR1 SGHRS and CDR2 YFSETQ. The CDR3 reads CASSLSANCPTYEQYF. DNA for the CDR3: TGCGCCAGCAGCTTGTCAGCGAACTGTCCAACCTACGAGCAGTACTTC.